The 25 T cell receptor beta chains given below trace back to one sample, sequenced in a study of sequential checkpoint blockade in melanoma. This table comes from immunoSEQ multiplex PCR, and its TCRdb copy is limited to in-frame clones, with some not included. The sample lists roughly 980 clones, about 20% occurring once. The sample's treatment: randomized to nivolumab then ipilimumab (arm A) or the reverse (arm B). This material consisted of tumor tissue (inferred from file names), taken from a patient given nivolumab and ipilimumab in sequence. The receptors stem from a human donor with melanoma.

This clone is termed medium-sized. The chain has TRBV11-1 and TRBJ1-2; 7 bases match TRBD1. The V gene's germline CDR1 is SGHAT and CDR2 FQDESV (reference sequence). J gave up 4 bases and V 4 bases, and 12 bases lay outside the gene matches. The CDR3 covers 16 residues. CDR3 DNA: TGTGCCAGCAGCTCAGGCAGGGGGGACAGAATCTATGGCTACACCTTC. Amino acid sequence: CASSSGRGDRIYGYTF. Full variable domain (outside the CDR3, taken from reference TRBV11-1 and TRBJ1-2): EAEVAQSPRYKITEKSQAVAFWCDPISGHATLYWYRQILGQGPELLVQFQDESVVDDSQLPKDRFSAERLKGVDSTLKIQPAELGDSAMYLCASSSGRGDRIYGYTFGSGTRLTVV.

The V gene is TRBV6-8, the J gene TRBJ1-5; D perhaps matches TRBD1 (5 bases). V was clipped by 6 bases and J by 11 bases, with 17 bases between them. The CDR3 runs to 13 residues. CDR1 MNHGY and CDR2 SAAAGT come from the germline V gene. The CDR3 DNA reads as TGTGCCAGCAGGACCGGGGCCCAGGAGTCCCAGCATTTT. Translation: CASRTGAQESQHF.

This clone is classed as large. The rearrangement links TRBV28 to TRBJ2-6, with 8 bases identical to TRBD1. Germline V lookup: CDR1 MDHEN, CDR2 SYDVKM. With 4 bases clipped from V and 1 base from J, the junction kept 3 bases outside the gene matches. This CDR3 is built from 16 residues. Here the CDR3 DNA reads TGTGCCAGCAGTTCATGGACAGGGTCTGGGGCCAACGTCCTGACTTTC. Its translation is CASSSWTGSGANVLTF.

In its sample, this clone is large. V and J are TRBV6-8 and TRBJ1-4; perhaps TRBD1 as D (6 bases). In germline, CDR1 is MNHGY, CDR2 SAAAGT. V was pared by 1 base and J by 6 bases, with 9 bases between. This CDR3 is 14 amino acids long. CDR3 in DNA: TGTGCCAGCAGTTACTGGGGGGCGGATGAAAAACTGTTTTTT. Protein: CASSYWGADEKLFF.

In its sample, this clone was seen a few times. V usage is TRBV6-8 and J usage is TRBJ1-1; no clear D. The CDR3 has 12 residues. CDR1 is MNHGY and CDR2 is SAAAGT in the germline V gene. The germline V and J ends were trimmed by 3 bases and 5 bases, with 7 bases remaining between them. In DNA, the CDR3 is TGTGCCAGCAGTTATTCTCCTACTGAAGCTTTCTTT. As protein: CASSYSPTEAFF.

The chain recombines TRBV6-8 with TRBJ2-3; a possible D gene is TRBD2 (5 bases). V was shortened by 5 bases and J by 2 bases, with 8 bases between the two germline ends. CDR3 length: 13 amino acids. CDR1 is MNHGY and CDR2 is SAAAGT in the germline V gene. This chain's CDR3 is CASSEGDTDTQYF. The CDR3 DNA follows: TGTGCCAGCAGTGAGGGTGACACAGATACGCAGTATTTT.

By share of the sample, this clone is large (0.1 to 1%). The chain links TRBV4-1 to TRBJ1-6; D perhaps matches TRBD1 (5 bases). Trimming left V 2 bases short and J 2 bases short, with 16 bases between. Germline CDR1 and CDR2: MGHRA and YSYEKL. The CDR3 is made up of 18 amino acids. In DNA form, the CDR3 reads TGCGCCAGCAGCCAAAAAAGACAGTCGGCAACCTATAATTCACCCCTCCACTTT. As protein: CASSQKRQSATYNSPLHF.

This clone was seen a handful of times. The chain recombines TRBV9 with TRBJ1-5, with no clear D. Germline-derived CDR1 and CDR2 are SGDLS and YYNGEE. Trimming left V 6 bases short and J 2 bases short, with 6 bases between. This CDR3 region has 12 residues. CDR3: CASNRGNQPQHF. CDR3 nucleotides: TGTGCCAGCAACCGGGGCAATCAGCCCCAGCATTTT.

This clone was seen more than once but under ten times. The V and J genes are TRBV19 and TRBJ2-5, with D tentatively TRBD1 (6 bases). Germline V gives CDR1 LNHDA, CDR2 SQIVND (reference sequence). Trimming removed 7 bases from V and 5 bases from J, with 20 bases in between. The CDR3 runs 15 residues. DNA of the CDR3: TGTGCCAGTACCCCAAAAGCAGGGGATTGGGAGACCCAGTACTTC. As protein: CASTPKAGDWETQYF.

The V and J genes are TRBV28 and TRBJ1-1, with unresolved D. Trimming pared 6 bases from V and 1 base from J, leaving 15 bases between. The CDR3 runs 15 residues. Germline assignment: CDR1 MDHEN and CDR2 SYDVKM. The CDR3 spells CASRPSKGGNTEAFF. For the CDR3, the DNA is TGTGCCAGCAGACCCTCAAAGGGAGGGAACACTGAAGCTTTCTTT. The full variable domain, in which reference TRBV28 and TRBJ1-1 provide the parts outside the CDR3, is DVKVTQSSRYLVKRTGEKVFLECVQDMDHENMFWYRQDPGLGLRLIYFSYDVKMKEKGDIPEGYSVSREKKERFSLILESASTNQTSMYLCASRPSKGGNTEAFFGQGTRLTVV.

The chain combines TRBV19 with TRBJ1-1; D is unresolved. Germline V CDR1 and CDR2: LNHDA, SQIVND (reference sequence). Trimming pared 6 bases from V and 3 bases from J, leaving 8 bases between. The CDR3 sequence is 12 residues long. CDR3 DNA sequence: TGTGCCAGTAGGCGGGGAGACACTGAAGCTTTCTTT. Protein: CASRRGDTEAFF.

This rearrangement joins TRBV6-8 to TRBJ2-3; no clear D. There are 15 residues in the CDR3. CDR1 is MNHGY, CDR2 SAAAGT, per germline. The V and J ends lost 6 bases and 0 bases respectively, with 13 bases between them. The DNA for the CDR3 is TGTGCCAGCAGCGAAGAAGGGTTTAGCACAGATACGCAGTATTTT. It is translated as CASSEEGFSTDTQYF.

This clone came up a few times. V is TRBV11-3 and J is TRBJ2-6; a weak D match, TRBD1 (6 bases). This CDR3 comprises 15 residues. Germline V gene sequence: CDR1 SGHNT, CDR2 YENEEA. V shed 5 bases and J shed 4 bases, with 12 bases lying between them. CDR3 DNA sequence: TGTGCCAGCAGCCACTGGGGGCCCGGGGCCAACGTCCTGACTTTC. This encodes CASSHWGPGANVLTF.

The rearrangement joins TRBV25-1 to TRBJ1-2, with a tentative D call TRBD1 (5 bases). The CDR3 sequence is 14 residues long. The germline V gene encodes CDR1 MGHDK and CDR2 SYGVNS. Trimming took 1 base from V and 4 from J, leaving 10 bases between them. CDR3 nucleotide sequence: TGTGCCAGCAGTGAATTTGGGGCACCCTATGGCTACACCTTC. The encoded protein is CASSEFGAPYGYTF.

This clone was seen only a few times. The chain couples TRBV6-8 to TRBJ1-1; D remains ambiguous. V lost 6 bases, J lost 4 bases, and 12 bases lay in between. Germline V gene lookup returns CDR1 MNHGY and CDR2 SAAAGT. This CDR3 has 13 amino acids. The CDR3 loop reads CASSPQWVTEAFF. CDR3 DNA: TGTGCCAGCAGCCCCCAGTGGGTCACTGAAGCTTTCTTT.

V and J are TRBV6-8 and TRBJ2-5, with unresolved D. CDR1 and CDR2 (germline): MNHGY, SAAAGT. The CDR3 sequence is 12 residues long. Deletions cut 4 bases from V and 0 bases from J, with 3 bases between. CDR3 in DNA: TGTGCCAGCAGTTGGAACCAAGAGACCCAGTACTTC. Translating gives CASSWNQETQYF.

This rearrangement joins TRBV12-5 to TRBJ2-1; possibly TRBD1 or TRBD2 for D (6 bases each). This CDR3 spans 15 amino acids. Germline V gene data show CDR1 as LGHNT and CDR2 as FRNRAP. The CDR3 is CASQTGGRYNNEQFF. For the CDR3, the DNA is TGTGCCAGCCAAACCGGGGGCCGGTATAACAATGAGCAGTTCTTC. Using reference TRBV12-5 and TRBJ2-1 for the parts outside the CDR3, the full variable domain is DARVTQTPRHKVTEMGQEVTMRCQPILGHNTVFWYRQTMMQGLELLAYFRNRAPLDDSGMPKDRFSAEMPDATLATLKIQPSEPRDSAVYFCASQTGGRYNNEQFFGPGTRLTVL.

The chain uses TRBV11-3 and TRBJ2-5; weak D call: TRBD2 (7 bases). Trimming removed 3 bases at V and 5 bases at J, with 13 bases between. Germline-derived CDR1 and CDR2 are SGHNT and YENEEA. The CDR3 runs 14 residues. The CDR3 sequence: CASSLAGARETQYF. CDR3 DNA sequence: TGTGCCAGCAGCTTGGCGGGGGCCAGGGAGACCCAGTACTTC.

This clone is medium-sized in the sample. The chain joins TRBV1 to TRBJ1-6; the tabulated D call, TRBD1, remains unverified against the DNA. TRBV1 is a listed pseudogene. CDR3 length equals 18 residues. Here the CDR3 reads CASSQTTALGSYNSPLHF. CDR3 bases: TGCGCCAGCAGCCAAACGACAGCCCTTGGATCCTATAATTCACCCCTCCACTTT.

This clone ranks as medium-sized. The V gene is TRBV1, the J gene TRBJ1-5. TRBV1 is listed as a pseudogene. CDR3 size: 13 residues. DNA for the CDR3: TGCGCCAGCAGCCAGATTGGCAATCAGCCCCAGCATTTT. Translated, it gives CASSQIGNQPQHF.

Within the sample, this clone is large. This chain uses TRBV9 with TRBJ2-7; D uncertain. CDR1 and CDR2 from the germline V gene are SGDLS and YYNGEE. The V gene lost 0 bases and the J gene lost 0 bases, with 13 bases spanning the gap. This CDR3 spans 16 amino acids. This CDR3 is CASSVDPEVFSYEQYF. The CDR3 bases are TGTGCCAGCAGCGTAGACCCAGAAGTCTTCTCCTACGAGCAGTACTTC.

This clone is judged large. The V gene is TRBV11-3, the J gene TRBJ1-4; 9 bases agree with TRBD1. The CDR3 is 16 residues long. CDR1 SGHNT and CDR2 YENEEA come from the germline V gene. V was pared by 5 bases and J by 11 bases, with 15 bases of the junction left unmatched. As DNA, the CDR3 is TGTGCCAGCAGCCACCACTTGGACAGGGGAAGACGTAAACTGTTTTTT. Its translation is CASSHHLDRGRRKLFF. The full variable domain, its missing parts supplied by reference TRBV11-3 and TRBJ1-4, is EAGVVQSPRYKIIEKKQPVAFWCNPISGHNTLYWYLQNLGQGPELLIRYENEEAVDDSQLPKDRFSAERLKGVDSTLKIQPAELGDSAVYLCASSHHLDRGRRKLFFGSGTQLSVL.

There are a few counts of this clone. The chain employs TRBV6-8 and TRBJ2-3; 7 bases line up with TRBD1. The CDR3 runs to 15 residues. With V trimmed by 10 bases and J by 2 bases, 12 bases remained unmatched. Germline CDR1 is MNHGY and CDR2 is SAAAGT. Here the CDR3 DNA reads TGTGCCACCAAGAGGGGGCGCCTACTCACAGATACGCAGTATTTT. This encodes CATKRGRLLTDTQYF.

The chain is built from TRBV10-1 and TRBJ2-5, with D hard to call. This CDR3 has 11 amino acids. The germline V gene has CDR1 WNHNN and CDR2 SYGVQD (reference sequence). Trimming took 9 bases from V and 3 from J, leaving 8 bases between them. The CDR3 region has the DNA TGCGCCAGGAACCTAAAAGAGACCCAGTACTTC. Amino acid sequence: CARNLKETQYF.

The chain combines TRBV19 with TRBJ2-2; no clear D gene. Germline values: CDR1 LNHDA, CDR2 SQIVND (reference sequence). The CDR3 is 16 residues long. Trimming cost V 2 bases and J 5 bases, with 15 bases left between them. CDR3 in amino acids: CASSISSRRRTGELFF. For the CDR3, the DNA is TGTGCCAGTAGTATATCGTCGCGTAGGCGTACCGGGGAGCTGTTTTTT.